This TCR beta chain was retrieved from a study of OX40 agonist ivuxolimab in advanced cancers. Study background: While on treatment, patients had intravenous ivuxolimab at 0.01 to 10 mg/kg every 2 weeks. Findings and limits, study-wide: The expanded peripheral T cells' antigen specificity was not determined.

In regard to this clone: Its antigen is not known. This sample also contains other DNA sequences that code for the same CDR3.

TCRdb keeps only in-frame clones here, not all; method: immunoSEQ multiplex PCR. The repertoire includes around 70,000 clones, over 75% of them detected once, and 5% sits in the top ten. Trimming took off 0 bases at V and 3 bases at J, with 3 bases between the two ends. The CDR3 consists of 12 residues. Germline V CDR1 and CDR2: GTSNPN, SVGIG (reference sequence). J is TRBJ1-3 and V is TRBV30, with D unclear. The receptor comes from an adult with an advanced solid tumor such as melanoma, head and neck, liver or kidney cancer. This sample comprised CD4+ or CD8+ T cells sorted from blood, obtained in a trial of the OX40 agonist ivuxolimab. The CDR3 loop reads CAWSVLGNTIYF. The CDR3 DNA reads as TGTGCCTGGAGTGTACTTGGAAACACCATATATTTT.